This section outlines one T cell receptor beta chain sequence together with its context. Profiled with immunoSEQ multiplex PCR; TCRdb holds only in-frame clones, not every one. The sample holds about 710,000 clones, 80% to 90% seen once. The data were taken from a study of shared T cell receptors in the human thymus. CDR3 length: 16 amino acids. CDR1 and CDR2 (germline): ENHRY, SYGVKD. The ends lost 3 bases at V and 0 bases at J; junction bases unmatched: 8. This sample also appeared in a second study, on human thymus T cells. That report adds: Each of the donors was a healthy Finnish infant who was undergoing open corrective cardiac surgery for congenital heart defects. Surgeons resected thymus tissue during corrective heart surgery. Thymic as well as blood repertoires seemed to favor certain V and J genes unevenly. In unrelated individuals, thymic repertoires overlapped highly, according to related research.

The TCR was taken from a boy less than two years old with a congenital heart defect. The specimen was thymocytes. The chain joins TRBV10-3 to TRBJ2-7; 7 nucleotides match TRBD1. CDR3 bases: TGTGCCATCAGTGAATTGGTCGGACAGGTCTCCTACGAGCAGTACTTC. This sequence encodes CAISELVGQVSYEQYF.